This T cell receptor beta chain was found in a study of identical twins. Unique molecular identifiers were in the cDNA, with template-switch universal primer binding. One entry per CDR3 protein results from TCRdb running MiXCR on the 5' RACE reads. The sample has 400,000 to 500,000 distinct CDR3 sequences, 13% to 15% seen once. Whole-study findings and limits: Zero-insertion analyses could be partly confounded by invariant MAIT and iNKT cells. Cord blood beta clonotypes that were abundant carried fewer insertions, and memory repertoires showed no such trend.

The V gene's germline CDR1 is LGHNA and CDR2 YNFKEQ. The CDR3 contains 15 residues. J lost 2 bases, V lost 1 base, and 4 bases had no gene match. As concerns this clonotype: What it binds is unknown.

These same records also appear under a second study, on yellow fever vaccine responses in identical twins.

This clonotype originated in a young woman in good health. V gene TRBV4-2 combines with J gene TRBJ2-7; 8 nucleotides agree with TRBD1. Material: CD4+ T cells sorted from blood. Written as DNA, the CDR3 is TGTGCCAGCAGCCAAGGTTCACAGGGGGCCTACGAGCAGTACTTC. Translated: CASSQGSQGAYEQYF.